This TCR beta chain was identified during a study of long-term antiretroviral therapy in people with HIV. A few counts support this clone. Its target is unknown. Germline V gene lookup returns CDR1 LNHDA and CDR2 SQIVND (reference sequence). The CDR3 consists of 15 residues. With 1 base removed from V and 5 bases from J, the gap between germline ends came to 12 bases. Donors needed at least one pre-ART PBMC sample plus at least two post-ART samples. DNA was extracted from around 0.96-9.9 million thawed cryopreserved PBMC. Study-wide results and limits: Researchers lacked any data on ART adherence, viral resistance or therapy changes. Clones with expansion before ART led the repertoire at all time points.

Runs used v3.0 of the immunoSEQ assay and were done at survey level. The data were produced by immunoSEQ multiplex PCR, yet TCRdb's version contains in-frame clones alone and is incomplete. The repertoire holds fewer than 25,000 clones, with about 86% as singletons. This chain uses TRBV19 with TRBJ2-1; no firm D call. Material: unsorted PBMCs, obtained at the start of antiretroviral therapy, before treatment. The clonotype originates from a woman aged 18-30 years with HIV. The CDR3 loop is CASSIGPLEHNEQFF. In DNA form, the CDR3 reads TGTGCCAGTAGTATAGGCCCCCTTGAGCACAATGAGCAGTTCTTC.